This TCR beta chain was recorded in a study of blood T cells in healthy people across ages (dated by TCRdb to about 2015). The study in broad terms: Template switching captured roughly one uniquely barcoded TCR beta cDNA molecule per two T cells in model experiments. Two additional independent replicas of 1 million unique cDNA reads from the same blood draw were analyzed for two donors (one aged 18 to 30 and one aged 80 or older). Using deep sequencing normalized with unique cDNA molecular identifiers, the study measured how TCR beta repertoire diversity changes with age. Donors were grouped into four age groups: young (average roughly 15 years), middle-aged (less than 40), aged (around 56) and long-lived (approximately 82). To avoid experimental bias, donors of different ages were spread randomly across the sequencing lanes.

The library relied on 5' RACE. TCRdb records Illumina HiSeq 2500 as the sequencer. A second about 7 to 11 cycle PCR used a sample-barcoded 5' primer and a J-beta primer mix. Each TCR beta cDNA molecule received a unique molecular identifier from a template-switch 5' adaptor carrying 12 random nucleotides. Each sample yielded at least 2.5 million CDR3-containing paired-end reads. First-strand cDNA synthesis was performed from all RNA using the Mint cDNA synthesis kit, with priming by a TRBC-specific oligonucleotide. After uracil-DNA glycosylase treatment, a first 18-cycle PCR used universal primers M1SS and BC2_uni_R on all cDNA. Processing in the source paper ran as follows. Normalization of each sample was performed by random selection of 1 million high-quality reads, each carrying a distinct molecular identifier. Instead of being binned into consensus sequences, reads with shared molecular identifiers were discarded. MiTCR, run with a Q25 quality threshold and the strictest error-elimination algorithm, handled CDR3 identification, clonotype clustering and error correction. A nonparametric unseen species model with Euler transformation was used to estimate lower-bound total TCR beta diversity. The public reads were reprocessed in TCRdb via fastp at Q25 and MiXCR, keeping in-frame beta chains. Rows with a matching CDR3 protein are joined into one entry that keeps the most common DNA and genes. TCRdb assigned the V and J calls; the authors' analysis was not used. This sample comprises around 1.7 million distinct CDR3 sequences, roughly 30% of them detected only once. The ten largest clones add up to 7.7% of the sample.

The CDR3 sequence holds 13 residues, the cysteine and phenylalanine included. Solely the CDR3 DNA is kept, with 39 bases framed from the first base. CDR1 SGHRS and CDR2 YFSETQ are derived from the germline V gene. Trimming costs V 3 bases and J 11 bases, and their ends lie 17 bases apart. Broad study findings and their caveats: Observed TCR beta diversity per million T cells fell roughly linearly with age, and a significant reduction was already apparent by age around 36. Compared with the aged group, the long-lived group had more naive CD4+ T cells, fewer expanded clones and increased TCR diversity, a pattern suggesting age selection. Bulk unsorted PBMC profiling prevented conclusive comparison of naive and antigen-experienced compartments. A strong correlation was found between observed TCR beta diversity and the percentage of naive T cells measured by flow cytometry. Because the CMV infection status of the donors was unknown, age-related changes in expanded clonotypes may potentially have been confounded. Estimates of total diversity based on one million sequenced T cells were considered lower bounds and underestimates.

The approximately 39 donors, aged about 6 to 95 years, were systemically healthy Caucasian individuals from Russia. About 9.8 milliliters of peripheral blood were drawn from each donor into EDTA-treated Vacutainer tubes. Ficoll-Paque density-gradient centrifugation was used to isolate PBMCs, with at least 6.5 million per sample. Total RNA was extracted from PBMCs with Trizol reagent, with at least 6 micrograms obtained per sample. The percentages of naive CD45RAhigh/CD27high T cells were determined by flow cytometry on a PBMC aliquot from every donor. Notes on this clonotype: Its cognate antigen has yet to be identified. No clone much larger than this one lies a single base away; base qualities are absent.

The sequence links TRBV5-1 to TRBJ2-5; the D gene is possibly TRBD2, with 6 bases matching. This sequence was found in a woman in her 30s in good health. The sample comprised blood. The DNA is TGCGCCAGCAGCTGGCGGGGAAACAATGAGCAGTACTTC. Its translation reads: CASSWRGNNEQYF.